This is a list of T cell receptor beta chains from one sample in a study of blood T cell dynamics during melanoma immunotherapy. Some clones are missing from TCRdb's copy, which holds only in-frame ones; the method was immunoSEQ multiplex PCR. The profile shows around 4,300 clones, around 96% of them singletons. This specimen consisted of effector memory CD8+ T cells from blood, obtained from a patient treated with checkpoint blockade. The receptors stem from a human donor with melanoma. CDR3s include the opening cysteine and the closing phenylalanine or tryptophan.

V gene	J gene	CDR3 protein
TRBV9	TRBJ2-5	CASSEGDREQETQYF
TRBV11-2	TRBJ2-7	CASSLGQREDSYEQYF
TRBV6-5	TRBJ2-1	CASSWDSNEQFF
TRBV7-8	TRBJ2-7	CASSSTGQGTYEQYF
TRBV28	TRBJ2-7	CASSSTGNEQYF
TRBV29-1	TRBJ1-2	CSVEGLGYGYTF
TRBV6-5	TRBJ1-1	CASRQGTEAFF
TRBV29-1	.	CSVVWQGAYEQYF
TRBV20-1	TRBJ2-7	CSAPGRYEQYF
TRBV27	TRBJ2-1	CASSSGGGYNEQFF
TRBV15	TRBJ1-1	CATSREGFGGDTEAFF
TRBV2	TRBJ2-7	CASNGGGHEQYF
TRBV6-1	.	CASSERWLAGKGEQYF
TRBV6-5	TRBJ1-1	CASSRDDRTAFF
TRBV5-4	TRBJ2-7	CASSPIRASSYEQYF
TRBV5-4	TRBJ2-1	CASSLDYAVEQFF
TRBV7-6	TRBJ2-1	CASSSLAGVNEQFF
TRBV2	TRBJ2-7	CASSFGTGPYEQYF
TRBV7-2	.	CASSELAGHYEQYF
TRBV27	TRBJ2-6	CASSHTASGANVLTF
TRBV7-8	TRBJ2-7	CASRRGTGALYEQYF
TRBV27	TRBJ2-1	CASSPQGASLFF
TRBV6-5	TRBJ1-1	CASSSPRRVGTEAFF
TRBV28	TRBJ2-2	CASSLGLAGGMNTGELFF
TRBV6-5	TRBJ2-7	CATERDSSYEQYF
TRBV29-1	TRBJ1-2	CSVETPITYGYTF
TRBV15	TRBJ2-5	CATRLSLEIETQYF
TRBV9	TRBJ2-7	CASSVGGHGEQYF
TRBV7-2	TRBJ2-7	CASSLPGTGDDEQYF
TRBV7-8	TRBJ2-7	CASSLEEVQQYF
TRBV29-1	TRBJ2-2	CSALGQGYTGELFF
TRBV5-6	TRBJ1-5	CASSSGARPQHF
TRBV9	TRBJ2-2	CASSARPIGGIPGELFF
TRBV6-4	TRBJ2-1	CASRENPFSGSNEQFF
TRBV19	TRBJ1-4	CASTGTGDTNEKLFF
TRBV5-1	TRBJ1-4	CASSPRTSTTNEKLFF
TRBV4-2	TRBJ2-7	CASSQDRPSGRVEQYF
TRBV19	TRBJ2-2	CASILKGKRTTGELFF
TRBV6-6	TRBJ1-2	CASSYGQRGYGYTF